The rows below give T cell receptor beta chains drawn from one sample of a study of T-cell reconstitution after alpha-beta-depleted transplantation in children. TCRdb called the PCR reads again in MiXCR, with one record for every CDR3 protein. The data contain about 300,000 distinct CDR3 sequences, roughly 9.1% of them singletons. The sequences come from PBMCs, collected before TCRalphabeta/CD19-depleted stem cell transplant. The receptors were sampled from a boy under three years old with acute myeloid leukemia, due to receive a stem cell transplant. Both conserved end residues are part of each CDR3. D genes are given only for firm matches. Clone size is given for some rows only: seen once, a few or many times, or a class if the clone is expanded.

j_gene: TRBJ2-1
abundance: many
v_gene: TRBV4-3
d_gene: NA
CDR3nt: TGCGCCAGCAGCCAAACTTGGGCTAGCTTCGAGAATGAGCAGTTCTTC
CDR3aa: CASSQTWASFENEQFF

j_gene: TRBJ2-7
abundance: NA
v_gene: TRBV9
d_gene: NA
CDR3nt: TGTGCCAGCAGCGAGGGACCTTCTAGCTCCTACGAGCAGTACTTC
CDR3aa: CASSEGPSSSYEQYF

j_gene: TRBJ2-7
abundance: many
v_gene: TRBV7-2
d_gene: TRBD1
CDR3nt: TGTGCCAGCAGCACCGGACAGGGGTTTTCAGACGAGCAGTACTTC
CDR3aa: CASSTGQGFSDEQYF

j_gene: TRBJ2-7
abundance: many
v_gene: TRBV7-9
d_gene: TRBD1
CDR3nt: TGTGCCAGCAGCTTAGCCGGGACAGGGGGCTACGAGCAGTACTTC
CDR3aa: CASSLAGTGGYEQYF

j_gene: TRBJ2-7
abundance: few
v_gene: TRBV18
d_gene: NA
CDR3nt: TGTGCCAGCTCACCCGCCGGACGGAGCCAGGGGCCTTTGACGTACGAGCAGTACTTC
CDR3aa: CASSPAGRSQGPLTYEQYF

j_gene: TRBJ2-3
abundance: NA
v_gene: TRBV7-3
d_gene: NA
CDR3nt: TGTGCCAGCAGCTGGACAGACACAGATACGCAGTATTTT
CDR3aa: CASSWTDTDTQYF

j_gene: TRBJ2-1
abundance: many
v_gene: TRBV12-3/TRBV12-4
d_gene: TRBD2
CDR3nt: TGTGCCAGCAGTTTAAGGCTAGCGGGGGGTAATGAGCAGTTCTTC
CDR3aa: CASSLRLAGGNEQFF

j_gene: TRBJ2-3
abundance: many
v_gene: TRBV9
d_gene: TRBD1
CDR3nt: TGTGCCAGCAGCGTCCGGGACAGGGGCACAGATACGCAGTATTTT
CDR3aa: CASSVRDRGTDTQYF

j_gene: TRBJ2-5
abundance: many
v_gene: TRBV12-3/TRBV12-4
d_gene: TRBD1
CDR3nt: TGTGCCAGCAGTCCGCTCACAGGGGTGGTGGAGACCCAGTACTTC
CDR3aa: CASSPLTGVVETQYF

j_gene: TRBJ2-3
abundance: many
v_gene: TRBV4-3
d_gene: TRBD2
CDR3nt: TGCGCCAGCAGCCGGCTAGCGGGAATCACAGATACGCAGTATTTT
CDR3aa: CASSRLAGITDTQYF

j_gene: TRBJ2-5
abundance: few
v_gene: TRBV18
d_gene: TRBD1
CDR3nt: TGTGCCAGCTCACCACCGGGACAGCCGAGGGAGACCCAGTACTTC
CDR3aa: CASSPPGQPRETQYF

j_gene: TRBJ2-7
abundance: many
v_gene: TRBV29-1
d_gene: TRBD2
CDR3nt: TGCAGCGTTGTACTAGCGGGAGTTGGGTACTTC
CDR3aa: CSVVLAGVGYF

j_gene: TRBJ2-4
abundance: few
v_gene: TRBV6-1
d_gene: TRBD1
CDR3nt: TGTGCCAGCAGCCCAACAGGCGCAGGGGGAACAAACATTCAGTACTTC
CDR3aa: CASSPTGAGGTNIQYF

j_gene: TRBJ2-5
abundance: many
v_gene: TRBV5-1
d_gene: NA
CDR3nt: TGCGCCAGCAGCTACGGGGGTGGGGGTGAAGAGACCCAGTACTTC
CDR3aa: CASSYGGGGEETQYF

j_gene: TRBJ2-3
abundance: NA
v_gene: TRBV24-1
d_gene: TRBD1
CDR3nt: TGTGCCACCAGTGGGGGGACAGGTGTCACAGATACGCAGTATTTT
CDR3aa: CATSGGTGVTDTQYF

j_gene: TRBJ2-3
abundance: few
v_gene: TRBV9
d_gene: NA
CDR3nt: TGTGCCAGCAGCCTTTCCCAGAAGACAGATACGCAGTATTTT
CDR3aa: CASSLSQKTDTQYF

j_gene: TRBJ1-5
abundance: NA
v_gene: TRBV12-3/TRBV12-4
d_gene: NA
CDR3nt: TGTGCCAGCAGCCCCAGTAGTAGGAGTGGGAATCAGCCCCAGCATTTT
CDR3aa: CASSPSSRSGNQPQHF

j_gene: TRBJ2-5
abundance: many
v_gene: TRBV28
d_gene: NA
CDR3nt: TGTGCCAGCAGTTTGTCGCTAGGAGGGTTGGAGACCCAGTACTTC
CDR3aa: CASSLSLGGLETQYF

j_gene: TRBJ2-7
abundance: NA
v_gene: TRBV7-2
d_gene: NA
CDR3nt: TGTGCCAGCAGCAGAGAGGGACAACTCTTCTACGAGCAGTACTTC
CDR3aa: CASSREGQLFYEQYF

j_gene: TRBJ2-1
abundance: many
v_gene: TRBV15
d_gene: NA
CDR3nt: TGTGCCACCGAGGGGACGGGTTACTCCTACAATGAGCAGTTCTTC
CDR3aa: CATEGTGYSYNEQFF

j_gene: TRBJ2-3
abundance: many
v_gene: TRBV7-2
d_gene: TRBD1
CDR3nt: TGTGCCAGCAGCTTAGGAGGGGGCTCAGGAAATACGCAGTATTTT
CDR3aa: CASSLGGGSGNTQYF

j_gene: TRBJ2-2
abundance: many
v_gene: TRBV12-3/TRBV12-4
d_gene: TRBD2
CDR3nt: TGTGCCAGCAATCGGGAGGGCCGCGCCGGGGAGCTGTTTTTT
CDR3aa: CASNREGRAGELFF

j_gene: TRBJ2-1
abundance: many
v_gene: TRBV7-3
d_gene: TRBD1
CDR3nt: TGTGCCAGCAGCTCCGACAGGGGAAGGTCCTACAATGAGCAGTTCTTC
CDR3aa: CASSSDRGRSYNEQFF

j_gene: TRBJ2-3
abundance: few
v_gene: TRBV5-5
d_gene: TRBD1
CDR3nt: TGTGCCAGCAGCTTGCCCCAGAGAGGGGGCATAGATACGCAGTATTTT
CDR3aa: CASSLPQRGGIDTQYF

j_gene: TRBJ2-7
abundance: NA
v_gene: TRBV11-2
d_gene: TRBD1
CDR3nt: TGTGCCAGCAGCTCCCTAAGGACAGGGGCTCCCTACGAGCAGTACTTC
CDR3aa: CASSSLRTGAPYEQYF

j_gene: TRBJ2-4
abundance: many
v_gene: TRBV20-1
d_gene: NA
CDR3nt: TGCAGTGCTAGAGAAAGGAGCGTGGAAAACATTCAGTACTTC
CDR3aa: CSARERSVENIQYF

j_gene: TRBJ2-1
abundance: NA
v_gene: TRBV11-3
d_gene: TRBD2
CDR3nt: TGTGCCAGCAGCGCTAGGACTAGCGGGAGGAATGAGCAGTTCTTC
CDR3aa: CASSARTSGRNEQFF

j_gene: TRBJ2-7
abundance: many
v_gene: TRBV5-6
d_gene: NA
CDR3nt: TGTGCCAGCAGCCTCGGTACCTATTACGAGCAGTACTTC
CDR3aa: CASSLGTYYEQYF

j_gene: TRBJ2-1
abundance: many
v_gene: TRBV27
d_gene: TRBD2
CDR3nt: TGTGCCAGCAGTTCCTGGGGGGTAGCGGGAGGTCTCAATGAGCAGTTCTTC
CDR3aa: CASSSWGVAGGLNEQFF

j_gene: TRBJ2-2
abundance: many
v_gene: TRBV28
d_gene: NA
CDR3nt: TGTGCCAGCACTCCCGAGGCGCGGGGCACCGGGGAGCTGTTTTTT
CDR3aa: CASTPEARGTGELFF

j_gene: TRBJ2-7
abundance: NA
v_gene: TRBV5-1
d_gene: TRBD2
CDR3nt: TGCGCCAGCAGCTTCGGGACTAGCGGGGCAATATCGGGCGAGCAGTACTTC
CDR3aa: CASSFGTSGAISGEQYF

j_gene: TRBJ2-1
abundance: many
v_gene: TRBV19
d_gene: NA
CDR3nt: TGTGCCAGTAGTATACTGAGGGACGCCTACAATGAGCAGTTCTTC
CDR3aa: CASSILRDAYNEQFF

j_gene: TRBJ2-3
abundance: NA
v_gene: TRBV4-1
d_gene: NA
CDR3nt: TGCGCCTGCACAGATACGCAGTATTTT
CDR3aa: CACTDTQYF

j_gene: TRBJ2-1
abundance: NA
v_gene: TRBV6-5
d_gene: TRBD1
CDR3nt: TGTGCCAGCAGCCCGAGGGACAGGGTGCTCAATGAGCAGTTCTTC
CDR3aa: CASSPRDRVLNEQFF